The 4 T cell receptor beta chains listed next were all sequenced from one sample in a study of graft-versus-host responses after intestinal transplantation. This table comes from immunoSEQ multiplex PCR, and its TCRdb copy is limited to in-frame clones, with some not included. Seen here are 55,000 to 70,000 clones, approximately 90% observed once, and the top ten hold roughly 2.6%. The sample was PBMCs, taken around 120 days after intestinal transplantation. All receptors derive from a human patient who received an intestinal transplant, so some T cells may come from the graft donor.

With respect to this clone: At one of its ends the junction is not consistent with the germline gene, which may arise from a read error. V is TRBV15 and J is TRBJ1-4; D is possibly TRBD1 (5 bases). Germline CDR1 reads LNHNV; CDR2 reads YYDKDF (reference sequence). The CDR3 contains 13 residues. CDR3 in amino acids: CATSSTQGEKLFF. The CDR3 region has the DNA TGTGCCACCAGCAGTACCCAGGGTGAAAAGCTGTTTTTT. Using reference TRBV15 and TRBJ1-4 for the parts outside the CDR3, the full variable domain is DAMVIQNPRYQVTQFGKPVTLSCSQTLNHNVMYWYQQKSSQAPKLLFHYYDKDFNNEADTPDNFQSRRPNTSFCFLDIRSPGLGDTAMYLCATSSTQGEKLFFGSGTQLSVL.

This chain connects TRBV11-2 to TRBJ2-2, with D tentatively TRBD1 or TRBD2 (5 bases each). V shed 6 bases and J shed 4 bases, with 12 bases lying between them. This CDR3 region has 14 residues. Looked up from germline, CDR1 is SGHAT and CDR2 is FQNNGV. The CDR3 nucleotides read TGTGCCAGCAGGCCGGGACCCACCACCGGGGAGCTGTTTTTT. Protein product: CASRPGPTTGELFF.

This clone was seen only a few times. CDR3: CSVEAGFRRYTEAFF. CDR3 DNA sequence: TGCAGCGTTGAGGCGGGCTTTAGGAGGTACACTGAAGCTTTCTTT. The rearrangement joins TRBV29-1 to TRBJ1-1, with no clear D. The CDR3 runs 15 residues. Germline V gene sequence: CDR1 SQVTM, CDR2 ANQGSEA. The V end was cut by 3 bases, the J end by 3 bases, with 17 bases between. The whole variable domain, remainder taken from reference TRBV29-1 and TRBJ1-1, is SAVISQKPSRDICQRGTSLTIQCQVDSQVTMMFWYRQQPGQSLTLIATANQGSEATYESGFVIDKFPISRPNLTFSTLTVSNMSPEDSSIYLCSVEAGFRRYTEAFFGQGTRLTVV.

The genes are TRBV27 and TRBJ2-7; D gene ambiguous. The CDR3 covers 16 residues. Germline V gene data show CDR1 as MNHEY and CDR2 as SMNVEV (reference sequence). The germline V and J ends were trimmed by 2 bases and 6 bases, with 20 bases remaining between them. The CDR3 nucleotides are TGTGCCAGCAGTTTAAGGTTGCGGAGTGCCCCAGGCGAGCAGTACTTC. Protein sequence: CASSLRLRSAPGEQYF.